This entry features one T cell receptor (beta chain) sequence. The data were taken from a study of blood T cell repertoires in COVID-19. Repertoires were generated with immunoSEQ multiplex PCR, while TCRdb's copy carries only in-frame clones and drops some. Here the sample spans more than 300,000 clones, 90% to 95% being singletons. CDR1 and CDR2 from the germline V gene are SGHTA and FQGNSA. The CDR3 totals 16 residues. V lost 4 bases and J lost 1; bases outside the gene matches: 5. This TCR came from a woman aged 25-40 years who had been exposed to COVID-19. The specimen sequenced was PBMCs or T cells enriched from blood (not recorded which). The chain combines TRBV7-2 with TRBJ2-1, with TRBD2 identical over 9 bases. This CDR3 is CASSSLAGRSYNEQFF. The CDR3 coding sequence is TGTGCCAGCAGCTCGCTAGCGGGGCGTTCCTACAATGAGCAGTTCTTC.